The 21 T cell receptor beta chains listed next were all sequenced from one sample in a study of blood T cell repertoires in COVID-19. Sequenced by immunoSEQ multiplex PCR; TCRdb stores in-frame clones only, minus some. The sample records 110,000 or so clones, roughly 88% being singletons. The specimen sequenced was peripheral blood. The source is an elderly woman with active or convalescent COVID-19.

The DNA for the CDR3 is TGTGCCATCGGATTCAGGGATTCGAACACTGAAGCTTTCTTT. This sequence encodes CAIGFRDSNTEAFF. This chain links TRBV10-3 with TRBJ1-1, with D perhaps matching TRBD1 (5 bases). Trimming left V 8 bases short and J 1 base short, with 14 bases between. The CDR3 is 14 residues long. Germline CDR1 is ENHRY and CDR2 is SYGVKD.

The CDR3 region is CASSQNPPGQGNTIYF. The CDR3 nucleotides are TGCGCCAGCAGCCAGAACCCCCCGGGACAGGGGAACACCATATATTTT. This chain links TRBV4-1 with TRBJ1-3; TRBD1 matches at 10 bases. Germline CDR1 and CDR2: MGHRA and YSYEKL. V lost 3 bases, J lost 7 bases, and 9 bases stayed unmatched. CDR3 length: 16 residues.

The V and J genes are TRBV25-1 and TRBJ1-1, with D possibly TRBD1 on 5 matching bases. The CDR3 runs 16 residues. Deletions cut 6 bases from V and 4 bases from J, with 21 bases between. The germline gives CDR1 MGHDK, CDR2 SYGVNS. The CDR3 DNA reads TGTGCCAGCAGCGGGGCCAAACGGGGGTTTCTCACTGAAGCTTTCTTT. Its protein product is CASSGAKRGFLTEAFF.

The chain links TRBV5-1 to TRBJ1-5; 7 bases fit TRBD1. Germline V gene lookup returns CDR1 SGHRS and CDR2 YFSETQ. This CDR3 region has 17 residues. V was pared by 4 bases and J by 1 base, with 11 bases of the junction left unmatched. CDR3 nucleotides: TGCGCCAGCAGCCCCGGGACAGTTCAGGGGAGCAATCAGCCCCAGCATTTT. The encoded protein is CASSPGTVQGSNQPQHF.

This clone qualifies as medium-sized. The chain couples TRBV6-5 to TRBJ1-2; TRBD1 matches at 9 bases. Trimming at V came to 6 bases and at J to 6 bases, leaving 5 bases not matched to a gene. This CDR3 is built from 13 residues. CDR1 is MNHEY and CDR2 is SVGAGI in the germline V gene. Here the CDR3 reads CASRRQGGDGYTF. DNA for the CDR3: TGTGCCAGCAGGAGACAGGGGGGGGATGGCTACACCTTC.

The chain employs TRBV10-3 and TRBJ1-6, with TRBD1 matching 7 bases. The CDR3 has 15 residues. CDR1 is ENHRY and CDR2 is SYGVKD in the germline V gene. V shed 3 bases and J 6 bases; nucleotides not matched to a gene: 5. The CDR3 DNA is TGTGCCATCAGTGATAGAGGGACAGCTAATTCACCCCTCCACTTT. As protein: CAISDRGTANSPLHF.

The chain couples TRBV30 to TRBJ2-5; D unclear. The CDR3 length is 13 residues. Germline V gives CDR1 GTSNPN, CDR2 SVGIG (reference sequence). V was shortened by 2 bases and J by 1 base, with 8 bases between the two germline ends. CDR3 nucleotide sequence: TGTGCCTGGAGTCGCCGGTCCCAAGAGACCCAGTACTTC. Translated: CAWSRRSQETQYF. Supplemented by reference TRBV30 and TRBJ2-5, the full variable domain reads SQTIHQWPATLVQPVGSPLSLECTVEGTSNPNLYWYRQAAGRGLQLLFYSVGIGQISSEVPQNLSASRPQDRQFILSSKKLLLSDSGFYLCAWSRRSQETQYFGPGTRLLVL.

V gene TRBV5-4 combines with J gene TRBJ2-3; 12 bases match TRBD1. V lost 0 bases to trimming and J lost 6 bases; unmatched junction nucleotides: 2. The CDR3 spans 15 residues. The germline CDR1 and CDR2 sequences are SGHNT and YYREEE (reference sequence). CDR3 loop: CASSLAGTGGDTQYF. The CDR3 region has the DNA TGTGCCAGCAGCTTGGCCGGGACAGGGGGCGATACGCAGTATTTT.

The chain is built from TRBV18 and TRBJ2-7, with a possible D match to TRBD2 (5 bases). Trimming shortened V by 2 bases and J by 7 bases, and 21 bases separated the two germline ends. The length of the CDR3 is 16 residues. Germline V gives CDR1 KGHSH, CDR2 LQKENI. CDR3 sequence reads: CASSPTGPRVSGEQYF. CDR3 nucleotides: TGTGCCAGCTCACCAACCGGGCCTCGAGTATCGGGGGAGCAGTACTTC.

J is TRBJ2-7 and V is TRBV3-1 (or the pseudogene TRBV3-2); 7 bases are a match to TRBD2. CDR1 is LGHDT and CDR2 is YNNKEL in the germline V gene (reference sequence). Unmatched junction bases numbered 24, after V lost 4 bases and J lost 6 bases. The CDR3 has 19 amino acids. CDR3 in amino acids: CASSPHGVNRLATRLEQYF. The CDR3 DNA is TGTGCCAGCAGCCCACACGGTGTAAATCGACTAGCCACCAGACTCGAGCAGTACTTC.

This sequence joins TRBV15 and TRBJ2-5, with TRBD1 identical over 7 bases. The V gene's germline CDR1 is LNHNV and CDR2 YYDKDF (reference sequence). Unmatched junction bases numbered 4, after V lost 1 base and J lost 2 bases. The CDR3 totals 15 residues. In nucleotides, the CDR3 is TGTGCCACCAGCAGAGGGGGACAGATACAAGAGACCCAGTACTTC. Translation: CATSRGGQIQETQYF.

The chain carries TRBV12-3 or TRBV12-4 and TRBJ2-1, with D possibly being TRBD1 (5 bases). With 5 bases removed from V and 4 bases from J, the gap between germline ends came to 9 bases. CDR3 length: 13 amino acids. The CDR3 is CASSVTVYNEQFF. Written as DNA, the CDR3 is TGTGCCAGCAGTGTGACAGTATACAATGAGCAGTTCTTC.

This chain links TRBV9 with TRBJ1-2; 7 nucleotides line up with TRBD1. With V trimmed by 0 bases and J by 0 bases, 14 bases remained unmatched. Germline CDR1 is SGDLS and CDR2 is YYNGEE. This CDR3 region has 19 residues. CDR3 region: CASSVATSSGTAANYGYTF. The CDR3 nucleotides are TGTGCCAGCAGCGTAGCCACCTCTTCCGGGACAGCAGCTAACTATGGCTACACCTTC.

This clone occurred once. This chain joins TRBV7-9 and TRBJ1-1; tentative D call: TRBD1 (6 bases). V was cut by 6 bases and J by 0 bases, with 11 bases left in between. Germline V CDR1 and CDR2: SEHNR, FQNEAQ (reference sequence). The CDR3 length is 14 residues. The CDR3 coding sequence is TGTGCCAGCAGAGACAGGAGATTGAACACTGAAGCTTTCTTT. Protein product: CASRDRRLNTEAFF. The entire variable domain, with the rest obtained from reference TRBV7-9 and TRBJ1-1, is as follows: DTGVSQNPRHKITKRGQNVTFRCDPISEHNRLYWYRQTLGQGPEFLTYFQNEAQLEKSRLLSDRFSAERPKGSFSTLEIQRTEQGDSAMYLCASRDRRLNTEAFFGQGTRLTVV.

The genes are TRBV19 and TRBJ2-1; a weak D match, TRBD2 (6 bases). The CDR3 has 12 residues. Germline CDR1 is LNHDA and CDR2 is SQIVND (reference sequence). Trimming took 5 bases from V and 11 from J, leaving 13 bases between them. CDR3 sequence reads: CASSVASEKQFF. CDR3 coding DNA: TGTGCCAGTAGTGTGGCTAGCGAGAAGCAGTTCTTC.

The chain has TRBV18 and TRBJ1-1; the match to TRBD1 covers 8 bases. Per germline, CDR1 KGHSH and CDR2 LQKENI. Trimming cost V 2 bases and J 5 bases; bases outside gene matches: 10. This CDR3 has 16 residues. CDR3 loop: CASSPSQGAEGTEAFF. The CDR3 DNA sequence: TGTGCCAGCTCACCATCCCAGGGGGCTGAGGGAACTGAAGCTTTCTTT.

This clone was seen a single time. The V and J genes are TRBV28 and TRBJ2-4, with 9 nucleotides matching TRBD1. V gave up 1 base and J gave up 7 bases; unmatched junction bases: 11. CDR1 is MDHEN, CDR2 SYDVKM, per germline. This CDR3 spans 17 amino acids. CDR3 in DNA: TGTGCCAGCAGTTTATATTCGGCGGGACAGGGTTCGAACATTCAGTACTTC. Amino acid sequence: CASSLYSAGQGSNIQYF.

The chain combines TRBV28 with TRBJ2-3, with D hard to call. This CDR3 spans 14 amino acids. Trimming removed 7 bases from V and 2 bases from J, with 13 bases in between. Germline V CDR1 and CDR2: MDHEN, SYDVKM. As DNA, the CDR3 is TGTGCCAGCATATCGGCGAGGCCCACAGATACGCAGTATTTT. It codes for CASISARPTDTQYF.

Here the CDR3 reads CTSSQGTSGSIGTDTQYF. For the CDR3, the DNA is TGCACCAGCAGCCAAGGGACTAGCGGGAGTATCGGCACAGATACGCAGTATTTT. The V and J genes are TRBV1 and TRBJ2-3; the table assigns TRBD2, which was not confirmed against the DNA. TRBV1 is a documented pseudogene. This CDR3 region has 18 residues.

This chain connects TRBV3-1 (or the pseudogene TRBV3-2) to TRBJ2-7; 7 bases fit TRBD1. From germline, CDR1 is LGHDT and CDR2 YNNKEL (reference sequence). The CDR3 is 14 amino acids. Trimming removed 1 base from V and 6 bases from J; junction bases left unmatched: 6. CDR3 bases: TGTGCCAGCAGCCAAGTAAGGGGGCGCTCCGAGCAGTACTTC. This translates into CASSQVRGRSEQYF.

The chain is built from TRBV9 and TRBJ2-2, with a possible D match to TRBD2 (6 bases). CDR3 length: 14 residues. Deletions cut 0 bases from V and 3 bases from J, with 6 bases between. Germline CDR1 is SGDLS and CDR2 is YYNGEE. This CDR3 is CASSVGGDTGELFF. As DNA, the CDR3 is TGTGCCAGCAGCGTAGGGGGGGACACCGGGGAGCTGTTTTTT.